This TCR beta chain was retrieved from a study of T cell changes during pregnancy in multiple sclerosis. A few counts support this clone. Produced via immunoSEQ multiplex PCR; TCRdb's table is partial and in-frame only. The sample records 35,000 to 40,000 clones, 88% being singletons. The V end lost 5 bases, the J end lost 10 bases, and 21 bases lay between the germline ends. Germline V CDR1 and CDR2: SGHTA, FQGTGA. The CDR3 runs 15 residues. This rearrangement joins TRBV7-3 to TRBJ2-1; TRBD2 is a possible D gene (5 bases). The TCR originated in a female donor with multiple sclerosis, enrolled in a pregnancy study. The specimen was CD4+ T cells from peripheral blood mononuclear cells, collected before pregnancy. The CDR3 coding sequence is TGTGCCAGCAGCCCCTCCGCCCGATGGGGAGACGAGCAGTTCTTC. This codes for CASSPSARWGDEQFF.